The next 10 T cell receptor beta chains were all read from a single sample in a study of post-analysis software for immune sequencing data. Notes on the study in general: Among a few TRBV segments more frequent in patients than controls were TRBV5-6, TRBV5-1 and TRBV20-1.

Their antigens are not known. Unique molecular identifiers featured in each of the TCR beta cDNA libraries. In TCRdb, the PCR reads were re-called with MiXCR into one record per CDR3 protein. The sample has some 800,000 distinct CDR3 sequences, under 60% seen once. The sample consisted of blood. The receptors shown here come from a girl under 18 with multiple sclerosis.

This clonotype has only a few counts. This chain joins TRBV6-1 and TRBJ2-7; 8 bases match TRBD1. There are 15 residues in the CDR3. Germline CDR1 reads MNHNS; CDR2 reads SASEGT. V shed 4 bases and J 6 bases; nucleotides not matched to a gene: 11. CDR3 DNA sequence: TGTGCCAGCAGTGGGGACAGGCCAACCCTATCCGAGCAGTACTTC. Its protein is CASSGDRPTLSEQYF.

CDR3 loop: CASSLEVGSTDTQYF. DNA of the CDR3: TGCGCCAGCAGCTTGGAGGTAGGGAGCACAGATACGCAGTATTTT. The V gene is TRBV5-1, the J gene TRBJ2-3; D is ambiguous. This CDR3 is built from 15 residues. Germline values: CDR1 SGHRS, CDR2 YFSETQ. Trimming shortened V by 0 bases and J by 0 bases, and 8 bases separated the two germline ends.

This rearrangement joins TRBV29-1 to TRBJ2-2; D is perhaps TRBD2 (6 bases). Germline V lookup: CDR1 SQVTM, CDR2 ANQGSEA. V was trimmed by 6 bases and J by 7 bases, leaving 15 bases between them. The CDR3 covers 13 residues. The CDR3 DNA reads as TGCAGCGTACCAGGGACGGGGGTCGGGGAGCTGTTTTTT. Protein sequence: CSVPGTGVGELFF.

This clonotype has only a few counts. The V call is TRBV5-1, the J call TRBJ2-3; D is possibly TRBD1 (5 bases). This CDR3 has 15 residues. The V end was cut by 0 bases, the J end by 3 bases, with 11 bases between. Germline values: CDR1 SGHRS, CDR2 YFSETQ. DNA of the CDR3: TGCGCCAGCAGCTTGGAGCGCCCAGGGACAGATACGCAGTATTTT. It is translated as CASSLERPGTDTQYF.

Here the CDR3 reads CATSRPLETYEQYF. The CDR3 DNA reads as TGTGCCACCAGCAGACCTCTTGAGACCTACGAGCAGTACTTC. The J gene is TRBJ2-7, the V gene TRBV15; D is ambiguous. CDR1 is LNHNV and CDR2 is YYDKDF in the germline V gene (reference sequence). The length of the CDR3 is 14 residues. V lost 2 bases to trimming and J lost 2 bases, with 10 bases between them.

The J gene is TRBJ1-4, the V gene TRBV7-2; 8 positions agree with TRBD1. The CDR3 is 15 amino acids. Unmatched junction bases numbered 8, after V lost 4 bases and J lost 7 bases. Germline V gene sequence: CDR1 SGHTA, CDR2 FQGNSA. The CDR3 loop reads CASSSRTGKIEKLFF. In DNA form, the CDR3 reads TGTGCCAGCAGCTCGAGGACAGGGAAGATTGAAAAACTGTTTTTT.

This chain links TRBV6-4 with TRBJ2-3; unclear D gene. This CDR3 contains 13 residues. The V gene lost 6 bases and the J gene lost 2 bases, with 9 bases spanning the gap. Looked up from germline, CDR1 is MRHNA and CDR2 is SNTAGT. The CDR3 DNA is TGTGCCAGCAGCAGACACCTCACAGATACGCAGTATTTT. It specifies CASSRHLTDTQYF.

The V and J genes are TRBV11-2 and TRBJ1-5; D unresolved. V was shortened by 1 base and J by 5 bases, with 9 bases between the two germline ends. The CDR3 contains 14 residues. From germline, CDR1 is SGHAT and CDR2 FQNNGV. CDR3 coding DNA: TGTGCCAGCAGCTTAGTAGGCAGCCATCAGCCCCAGCATTTT. Its translation is CASSLVGSHQPQHF.

Concerning this clonotype: Sequence at one end of the junction differs from germline and may be a read error. The chain links TRBV7-8 to TRBJ2-3; the D gene is possibly TRBD2 (5 bases). The length of the CDR3 is 14 residues. From germline, CDR1 is SGHVS and CDR2 FQNEAQ. CDR3 loop: CANSLGRTTDTQYF. The CDR3 nucleotides read TGTGCCAACAGCTTAGGGAGAACCACAGATACGCAGTATTTT.

The chain couples TRBV28 to TRBJ1-2; 7 bases line up with TRBD1. The CDR3 has 15 amino acids. V lost 6 bases and J lost 0; bases outside the gene matches: 7. Germline V gene data show CDR1 as MDHEN and CDR2 as SYDVKM. CDR3 nucleotide sequence: TGTGCCAGCAGAACCACAGGGGCCACTAACTATGGCTACACCTTC. Amino acids: CASRTTGATNYGYTF.